This T cell receptor (beta chain) was recovered during a study of CD8 T cells in ankylosing spondylitis. In making TCR beta libraries, quantitative 5'-RACE with molecular barcodes was used. TCRdb analysed the 5' RACE reads with MiXCR anew, one entry per CDR3 protein. The sample has almost 250,000 distinct CDR3 sequences, 32% seen once. The germline V gene has CDR1 SGHVS and CDR2 FQNEAQ. This CDR3 has 15 amino acids. V lost 3 bases and J 7 bases, leaving 16 bases between the germline ends. The table lists this clonotype with a count of one. The antigen is undetermined. Findings of the study overall: Past studies reported some motif variants in reactive arthritis synovial fluid and blood. Typical of ankylosing spondylitis blood, it appeared, was a TCR beta motif of under 10 highly homologous variants. Peripheral blood samples showed relatively rare disease-linked clones, and these clones were CD8+.

The rearrangement joins TRBV7-8 to TRBJ1-5, with D maybe TRBD1 (5 bases). The source material was blood, either unsorted or a sorted T cell fraction (not recorded which). This clonotype originated in a male donor with ankylosing spondylitis or in good health (not recorded which). CDR3 protein: CASSFIIGGGQPQHF. The DNA for the CDR3 is TGTGCCAGCAGCTTTATAATTGGTGGGGGACAGCCCCAGCATTTT. The full variable domain, its missing parts supplied by reference TRBV7-8 and TRBJ1-5, is GAGVSQSPRYKVAKRGQDVALRCDPISGHVSLFWYQQALGQGPEFLTYFQNEAQLDKSGLPSDRFFAERPEGSVSTLKIQRTQQEDSAVYLCASSFIIGGGQPQHFGDGTRLSIL.